This T cell receptor (beta chain) was found in a study of T cells in Graves' hyperthyroidism and ophthalmopathy (dated by TCRdb to the late 2010s). In terms of the full investigation: Peripheral blood samples were taken at the time of initial diagnosis, prior to any treatment. TCR V-J signatures able to tell the groups apart were searched for in a discovery cohort of approximately 95 patients, of whom roughly 42 had Graves' ophthalmopathy and about 60 had stable Graves' hyperthyroidism. Whether ophthalmopathy could be predicted prospectively was tested in an independent validation cohort made up of about 18 hyperthyroidism patients plus 17 patients who later progressed to ophthalmopathy. The 100 discovery patients were divided at random into training and test sets in a 7:3 ratio. In addition, the study compared T-cell repertoires in thyroid tissue and in blood from five to seven Graves' hyperthyroidism patients. After sampling, hyperthyroidism patients received methimazole starting at 30 mg daily, and ophthalmopathy patients received high-dose intravenous methylprednisolone. According to the paper, TCR Vbeta CDR3 sequencing was carried out on 135 peripheral blood samples, which came from 40 to 45 ophthalmopathy, 75 or so hyperthyroidism and approximately 17 progressor patients. Broad study findings and their caveats: A model built on a 13 V-J signature distinguished ophthalmopathy from stable hyperthyroidism, reaching roughly 88% sensitivity and 81.08% specificity in cross-validation and 80%/75% in testing. In validation, progression to ophthalmopathy was predicted by the model with 70.59% sensitivity and 72.22% specificity, a median of around 6.5 months before onset. Sample size was not statistically predetermined, and blinding of investigators to group allocation was not performed. Most expanded thyroid clonotypes (frequency above 0.001) were also detected in blood, suggesting blood repertoires may reflect thyroid immune responses.

This clonotype has only a few counts. Its antigen is not yet known. Base qualities were left out, and no much larger clone turns up one base away. The TCR beta CDR3 regions were amplified from RNA transcripts. The first round of RT-PCR for the TCR CDR3 was performed with the HTBI primer set and the Qiagen OneStep RT-PCR kit. The libraries were constructed in a second round of multiplex PCR and then size-selected and purified. Sequencing of the libraries was done on an Illumina HiSeq2000 using paired-end 100 bp reads. Concerning the study's data processing: SOAPnuke was used to process the raw data, throwing out any read that contained adapters or uncalled bases, had a mean Phred below 15, or lacked an exact constant-primer or identifier match. High-quality paired reads were merged using COPE v1.2.5, and each unique nucleotide sequence was defined as a clonotype. MiTCR v1.1 was used to align clonotypes to the IMGT TRBV, TRBD and TRBJ reference segments. The analysis was restricted to V-J combinations with a frequency above 0.0001, which together covered roughly 99% of the repertoires. The TCS score was defined as the ratio of F50 (clonal expansion) to E x V (chaos), calculated using BLOSUM62-based TCRdist between CDR3 peptides within each V-J. Welch's t-statistics and random forest reduced approximately 520 V-J features to roughly 13, which were used in a naive Bayes classifier (R e1071). In TCRdb, the public reads were trimmed at Q25 with fastp and aligned with MiXCR, with productive beta chains retained. Every entry covers one CDR3 protein and lists the most common genes and DNA from its rows. The V and J calls come from TCRdb's annotation, not from the publication. The sample table lists about 640,000 distinct CDR3 sequences, less than 25% of them with a count of one. The ten largest account for roughly a third of the sample.

Ophthalmopathy patients had moderately to severely active disease, Clinical Activity Score of at least 3, NOSPECS grade of at least 4, and duration under 3 months. The study excluded patients with uncontrolled infections, other autoimmune diseases, pregnancy or lactation. Diagnoses relied on clinical symptoms, serum thyroxine and TRAb, thyroid ultrasound and orbital computed tomography. PBMCs were separated from under 12 ml of fresh peripheral blood using Ficoll-Paque density gradient centrifugation. Total RNA was extracted with Trizol reagent, and quality was checked on an Agilent 2100 Bioanalyzer. Taken from the germline V gene, the CDR1 and CDR2 loops are MDHEN and SYDVKM. The CDR3 measures 14 amino acids from cysteine to phenylalanine. The read is trimmed to its CDR3 DNA, 42 bases read in frame from base 1. V is shortened by 8 bases, J by 0 bases, and the region joining them spans 14 bases.

The sequence is built from TRBV28 and TRBJ2-7; the D gene is perhaps TRBD2, from 6 matching bases. This clonotype was sampled from a man aged 30-40 years with Graves' ophthalmopathy. Material for sequencing was blood. The CDR3 corresponds to CASRRLDSSYEQYF. DNA sequence: TGTGCCAGCCGTAGACTAGACAGCTCCTACGAGCAGTACTTC.